The present T cell receptor (beta chain) was sequenced within a study of early T cells in non-severe SARS-CoV-2 infection. MiXCR was run by TCRdb on the 5' RACE reads, yielding one entry per CDR3 protein. The table includes 85,000 to 120,000 distinct CDR3 sequences, under 15% detected once. This clonotype was found many times. From germline, CDR1 is SGHVS and CDR2 FQNEAQ. This CDR3 comprises 16 residues. V was shortened by 5 bases and J by 8 bases, with 23 bases between the two germline ends. The J gene is TRBJ2-3, the V gene TRBV7-8; either TRBD1 or TRBD2 may supply D (6 bases each). The sample consisted of whole blood. The sequence was obtained from an adult who was a healthcare worker with PCR-confirmed SARS-CoV-2 infection or an uninfected control (not recorded which). The CDR3 here is CASSPEGGLTDATQYF. In DNA, the CDR3 is TGTGCCAGCAGCCCGGAGGGGGGACTGACCGATGCTACGCAGTATTTT.